Reported below is one T cell receptor (beta chain). The antigen remains unidentified. Three rounds of nested PCR, following a modified ARM-PCR protocol, produced the TCRbeta library. Each CDR3 protein is one row after TCRdb ran MiXCR on the multiplex PCR reads. The data show 200,000 to 250,000 distinct CDR3 sequences, 71% seen once. CDR1 is MNHNS, CDR2 SASEGT, per germline. V lost 2 bases to trimming and J lost 9 bases, with 17 bases between them. The CDR3 spans 15 residues. This sample is drawn from a study of tumor and adjacent non-tumor tissue in lung cancer. Overall study results and limits: Normal lung showed higher cumulative top 100 clone frequency than tumor. Patients with more diverse tumor TCRs had worse survival. Significantly higher TCR diversity was found in tumor than normal lung.

No cell sorting was done before RNA was extracted from the tissue. The chain is built from TRBV6-1 and TRBJ1-3; D unclear. Specimen: lung tumor tissue. The source of this sequence is a man in his 60s with non-small cell lung cancer. CDR3 residues: CASSEWGGSGSTIYF. The CDR3 nucleotides read TGTGCCAGCAGTGAATGGGGTGGCTCTGGGAGCACCATATATTTT.